In this sample, the clone carrying this T cell receptor (beta chain) turned up a few times. Antigen: not known. MiXCR, applied by TCRdb to the reads, yields one record per CDR3 protein. The sample shows roughly 990,000 distinct CDR3 sequences, around 30% of them seen only once. This entry belongs to a study of T cell repertoires in cytomegalovirus infection. Study in general: CMV epitopes that were recently identified and HLA-C-restricted were used alongside well-studied HLA-B-restricted ones. It can be stated that public TCR beta signatures indicated CMV infection as well as a matching HLA type. Study conclusions and caveats: Clonotypes of TCR beta that were HLA-C-restricted and CMV-specific dominated the ex vivo response. The cumulative frequency of public TCR beta families identified carriers of CMV plus the relevant HLA.

CDR1 and CDR2 (germline): WSHSY, SAAADI. Trimming stripped 6 bases from V and 5 bases from J, with 10 bases between. The CDR3 has 13 residues. The sequencing used cultured CD8+ T cells from PBMCs, collected from culture after CMV antigen stimulation. The sequence was collected from a human donor in good health (CMV status not recorded). Some clones in this sample may be carry-over from other donors' samples. J is TRBJ1-4 and V is TRBV10-2; no firm D call. The CDR3 here is CASRSDKNEKLFF. DNA of the CDR3: TGCGCCAGCAGGTCAGACAAGAATGAAAAACTGTTTTTT.